The next 12 T cell receptor beta chains were all read from a single sample in a study of identical twins. TCRdb passed the 5' RACE reads through MiXCR, listing each CDR3 protein once. This sample carries some 790,000 distinct CDR3 sequences, about 20% of them seen once, and the ten largest clones take around 12%. The same data also went into a second study, on T cells expressing NK-cell markers.

The sequencing input was PBMCs. These receptors were obtained from a woman under 30 in good health.

This sequence joins TRBV4-3 and TRBJ2-1; 8 bases are shared with TRBD1. Per the germline V gene, CDR1 is LGHNA and CDR2 is YSLEER. The CDR3 extends over 19 amino acids. After removal of 0 bases from V and 0 bases from J, the junction contained 10 bases not matched to a gene. The CDR3 is CASSQDITTGVSSYNEQFF. DNA for the CDR3: TGCGCCAGCAGCCAAGATATCACGACAGGGGTCAGCTCCTACAATGAGCAGTTCTTC.

The chain combines TRBV5-5 with TRBJ1-6; 10 positions agree with TRBD1. The CDR3 sequence is 14 residues long. V was pared by 9 bases and J by 7 bases, with 7 bases of the junction left unmatched. Germline CDR1 reads SGHKS; CDR2 reads YYEKEE (reference sequence). CDR3 nucleotide sequence: TGTGCCACCGGACAGGGGGTAGGGAATTCACCCCTCCACTTT. Translating gives CATGQGVGNSPLHF.

V gene TRBV20-1 combines with J gene TRBJ1-5; TRBD1 might be the D (6 bases). The CDR3 covers 15 residues. The germline gives CDR1 DFQATT, CDR2 SNEGSKA (reference sequence). Trimming cost V 5 bases and J 0 bases, with 14 bases left between them. For the CDR3, the DNA is TGCAGTGCTCATCAAGGGGGGAATAGCAATCAGCCCCAGCATTTT. This gives the protein CSAHQGGNSNQPQHF.

The chain combines TRBV5-1 with TRBJ2-1; D call uncertain. CDR3 length: 14 amino acids. Germline CDR1 and CDR2: SGHRS and YFSETQ. Trimming removed 2 bases at V and 6 bases at J, with 12 bases between. This CDR3 reads CASSFGPWRNEQFF. The CDR3 DNA reads as TGCGCCAGCAGCTTCGGACCGTGGCGCAATGAGCAGTTCTTC.

The chain joins TRBV5-1 to TRBJ2-7, with 7 bases identical to TRBD1. CDR3 length: 15 residues. Germline V CDR1 and CDR2: SGHRS, YFSETQ. The V gene end was trimmed by 0 bases and the J gene end by 5 bases; junction bases not matched to a gene: 8. The DNA of the CDR3 is TGCGCCAGCAGCTTGGAAAGAGGGGGCCTACACGAGCAGTACTTC. Its translation: CASSLERGGLHEQYF.

This rearrangement joins TRBV5-1 to TRBJ2-7; TRBD2 matches at 11 bases. Germline-derived CDR1 and CDR2 are SGHRS and YFSETQ. Losses at the gene ends were 7 bases for V and 2 bases for J; bases not matched to a gene: 5. The CDR3 contains 14 residues. Here the CDR3 reads CASSKTSGTYEQYF. In DNA, the CDR3 is TGCGCCAGCTCAAAGACTAGCGGGACCTACGAGCAGTACTTC.

In its sample, this clonotype was seen a few times. The gene calls are TRBV20-1 and TRBJ2-1; 8 nucleotides match TRBD2. J lost 7 bases, V lost 0 bases, and 11 bases had no gene match. The length of the CDR3 is 16 residues. Germline V gene lookup returns CDR1 DFQATT and CDR2 SNEGSKA (reference sequence). CDR3 protein: CSARDLLAAMGNEQFF. Written as DNA, the CDR3 is TGCAGTGCTAGAGATCTACTAGCGGCCATGGGGAATGAGCAGTTCTTC.

The J gene is TRBJ2-1, the V gene TRBV20-1, with D perhaps TRBD2 (5 bases). Germline V gene sequence: CDR1 DFQATT, CDR2 SNEGSKA (reference sequence). The CDR3 length is 14 residues. V was cut by 6 bases and J by 4 bases, with 16 bases left in between. CDR3 protein: CSAGRGGGYNEQFF. DNA of the CDR3: TGCAGTGCCGGACGTGGTGGCGGGTACAATGAGCAGTTCTTC.

The chain is built from TRBV10-3 and TRBJ2-1; 11 nucleotides line up with TRBD2. The CDR3 is 16 amino acids. Germline lookup yields CDR1 ENHRY and CDR2 SYGVKD. The V and J ends lost 3 bases and 7 bases, in that order; junction bases with no gene match: 8. Here the CDR3 reads CAISELAGVRRNEQFF. The DNA of the CDR3 is TGTGCCATCAGTGAACTAGCGGGAGTCCGTCGGAATGAGCAGTTCTTC.

The chain links TRBV6-1 to TRBJ2-2, with D perhaps being TRBD1 or TRBD2 (5 bases each). The CDR3 is made up of 14 amino acids. Germline assignment: CDR1 MNHNS and CDR2 SASEGT. Trimming removed 6 bases at V and 7 bases at J, with 15 bases between. CDR3 nucleotides: TGTGCCAGCAGACGGGACCTCTTAGGCGGGGAGCTGTTTTTT. Its translation is CASRRDLLGGELFF.

This clonotype was seen a handful of times. The V gene is TRBV7-2, the J gene TRBJ2-5, with a weak D call TRBD1 (6 bases). V gave up 5 bases and J gave up 4 bases, with 17 bases separating them. The CDR3 consists of 15 residues. Looked up from germline, CDR1 is SGHTA and CDR2 is FQGNSA. The CDR3 protein is CASSAYRVMVETQYF. The CDR3 coding sequence is TGTGCCAGCAGCGCGTACAGGGTTATGGTAGAGACCCAGTACTTC.

This clonotype was counted many times. CDR3 DNA sequence: TGTGCCAGCAGTGGACCCGGGACAGGACGCACAGATACGCAGTATTTT. Its translation: CASSGPGTGRTDTQYF. The V call is TRBV7-6, the J call TRBJ2-3; the match to TRBD1 covers 8 bases. CDR3 length: 16 residues. Per the germline V gene, CDR1 is SGHVS and CDR2 is FNYEAQ. V lost 6 bases, J lost 1 base, and 9 bases stayed unmatched.